A single sample gave rise to the 24 T cell receptor beta chains below, sequenced in a study of T-cell reconstitution after alpha-beta-depleted transplantation in children (dated by TCRdb to about 2016). Sample treatment or condition, as interpreted from the label and publication: allogeneic hematopoietic cell transplantation with graft depleted of TCRalphabeta T cells and CD19 B cells. Library preparation used PCR. This sample was sequenced with an Illumina HiSeq 2500. TCR library preparation used molecular barcoding, with unique molecular identifiers applied to normalize quantification of the TCRbeta repertoire. The raw public reads went through TCRdb reprocessing: fastp at Q25, MiXCR clone calling, in-frame beta chains kept. Identical CDR3 proteins give one entry, which carries the most common genes and DNA. For this sample the table gives about 240,000 distinct CDR3 sequences, of which roughly a quarter were detected only once. The biggest ten clones account for 2.6% of the sample.

The specimen was PBMCs, collected before TCRalphabeta/CD19-depleted stem cell transplant. The receptors derive from a girl aged 2 to 9 with Fanconi anemia, due to receive a stem cell transplant.

The chain combines TRBV9 with TRBJ1-3, with TRBD1 as a possible D gene (5 bases). Trimming removed 3 bases from V and 4 bases from J, with 14 bases in between. The CDR3 covers 15 residues. Germline values: CDR1 SGDLS, CDR2 YYNGEE. CDR3 DNA sequence: TGTGCCAGCAGCGGAAGGTCAGGGTTAGGAAACACCATATATTTT. Translating it yields CASSGRSGLGNTIYF.

This clonotype occurred a few times. V is TRBV7-2 and J is TRBJ2-4, with D possibly being TRBD1 (5 bases). CDR3 size: 13 residues. The V end lost 0 bases, the J end lost 9 bases, and 9 bases lay between the germline ends. Germline values: CDR1 SGHTA, CDR2 FQGNSA. The CDR3 nucleotides read TGTGCCAGCAGCTTAGCAGGGGTCGGCATTCAGTACTTC. It specifies CASSLAGVGIQYF. The whole variable domain, filled in from reference TRBV7-2 and TRBJ2-4, reads GAGVSQSPSNKVTEKGKDVELRCDPISGHTALYWYRQSLGQGLEFLIYFQGNSAPDKSGLPSDRFSAERTGGSVSTLTIQRTQQEDSAVYLCASSLAGVGIQYFGAGTRLSVL.

The chain employs TRBV20-1 and TRBJ2-7, with D maybe TRBD2 (5 bases). The V end was cut by 3 bases, the J end by 3 bases, with 9 bases between. The CDR3 consists of 12 residues. The germline CDR1 and CDR2 sequences are DFQATT and SNEGSKA (reference sequence). In DNA form, the CDR3 reads TGCAGTGCTAGTTTGGACTTCTACGAGCAGTACTTC. This codes for CSASLDFYEQYF.

This clonotype was observed a handful of times. The gene calls are TRBV6-6 and TRBJ2-5; tentatively, D is TRBD2 (6 bases). The CDR3 sequence is 10 residues long. Per germline, CDR1 MNHNY and CDR2 SVGAGI (reference sequence). The V and J ends lost 7 bases and 7 bases respectively, with 7 bases between them. In DNA, the CDR3 is TGTGCCAGCATCGGGGGGACCCAGTACTTC. This gives the protein CASIGGTQYF.

This clonotype was seen ten or more times. The rearrangement links TRBV20-1 to TRBJ1-2; the D is unclear. This CDR3 has 13 amino acids. Trimming shortened V by 8 bases and J by 5 bases, and 18 bases separated the two germline ends. Germline V lookup: CDR1 DFQATT, CDR2 SNEGSKA (reference sequence). The CDR3 sequence: CSPNRRANYGYTF. In DNA form, the CDR3 reads TGCAGTCCTAATCGGCGGGCAAATTATGGCTACACCTTC.

This clonotype was counted at least ten times. This chain uses TRBV6-5 with TRBJ2-1; TRBD2 aligns across 8 bases. Looked up from germline, CDR1 is MNHEY and CDR2 is SVGAGI. CDR3 length equals 16 residues. The trim removed 2 bases at V and 0 bases at J, leaving 3 bases unmatched. The CDR3 loop reads CASSYLSGSSYNEQFF. The CDR3 DNA sequence: TGTGCCAGCAGTTACCTCAGCGGGAGCTCCTACAATGAGCAGTTCTTC.

This clonotype has a handful of counts. J is TRBJ2-7 and V is TRBV29-1, with 7 bases aligning to TRBD1. J lost 5 bases, V lost 4 bases, and 5 bases had no gene match. CDR1 and CDR2 from the germline V gene are SQVTM and ANQGSEA. This CDR3 region has 12 residues. CDR3 residues: CSVGTGDDEQYF. CDR3 coding DNA: TGCAGCGTTGGGACAGGCGACGACGAGCAGTACTTC.

The chain carries TRBV7-3 and TRBJ2-3; TRBD2 might be the D (7 bases). Trimming took off 5 bases at V and 1 base at J, with 16 bases between the two ends. Looked up from germline, CDR1 is SGHTA and CDR2 is FQGTGA. The CDR3 has 16 residues. The CDR3 reads CASSIPEGGRTDTQYF. The CDR3 nucleotides read TGTGCCAGCAGCATCCCTGAGGGGGGGCGCACAGATACGCAGTATTTT.

The rearrangement joins TRBV18 to TRBJ1-1; 7 bases align to TRBD1. The length of the CDR3 is 14 residues. Germline values: CDR1 KGHSH, CDR2 LQKENI. J gave up 5 bases and V 5 bases, and 8 bases lay outside the gene matches. CDR3: CASSKGARRTEAFF. As DNA, the CDR3 is TGTGCCAGCTCAAAGGGGGCCAGGCGAACTGAAGCTTTCTTT.

This chain joins TRBV20-1 and TRBJ1-2; D unclear. Trimming took off 7 bases at V and 0 bases at J, with 6 bases between the two ends. Germline V gives CDR1 DFQATT, CDR2 SNEGSKA (reference sequence). The CDR3 spans 11 residues. The CDR3 nucleotides are TGCAGTGGGGGAGCTAACTATGGCTACACCTTC. Translation: CSGGANYGYTF.

This clonotype showed up just a few times. The gene calls are TRBV18 and TRBJ2-7; D remains unclear. The CDR3 runs 13 residues. V was pared by 1 base and J by 2 bases, with 6 bases between. Germline CDR1 is KGHSH and CDR2 is LQKENI. The CDR3 spells CASSPLAAYEQYF. For the CDR3, the DNA is TGTGCCAGCTCACCACTAGCAGCCTACGAGCAGTACTTC.

This clonotype showed up many times. This sequence joins TRBV10-3 and TRBJ2-7; D gene uncertain. The CDR3 has 16 amino acids. Trimming pared 0 bases from V and 2 bases from J, leaving 14 bases between. Germline V gene sequence: CDR1 ENHRY, CDR2 SYGVKD. Here the CDR3 reads CAISESRQALPYEQYF. The DNA for the CDR3 is TGTGCCATCAGTGAGTCGAGGCAGGCCCTCCCCTACGAGCAGTACTTC.

This clonotype was seen a few times. The chain has TRBV5-1 and TRBJ2-5; D might be TRBD2 (6 bases). Germline V CDR1 and CDR2: SGHRS, YFSETQ. Trimming cost V 4 bases and J 4 bases, with 11 bases left between them. The CDR3 extends over 13 amino acids. The CDR3 DNA sequence: TGCGCCAGCAGCAGCGGGTTAGGAGAGACCCAGTACTTC. It codes for CASSSGLGETQYF.

CDR3 in amino acids: CAMGPWTGGEQYF. In nucleotides, the CDR3 is TGTGCCATGGGCCCATGGACAGGGGGGGAGCAGTACTTC. J is TRBJ2-7 and V is TRBV5-6, with 10 nucleotides matching TRBD1. The germline CDR1 and CDR2 sequences are SGHDT and YYEEEE. The CDR3 contains 13 residues. The junction had 10 bases not matched to a gene; V was cut back by 9 bases and J by 7 bases.

The sample holds one count of this clonotype. The chain uses TRBV6-1 and TRBJ2-2; 12 positions agree with TRBD2. This CDR3 contains 15 residues. The ends lost 6 bases at V and 5 bases at J; junction bases unmatched: 4. The germline V gene encodes CDR1 MNHNS and CDR2 SASEGT. The CDR3 DNA follows: TGTGCCAGCAGGGGACTAGCGGGTCCTACCGGGGAGCTGTTTTTT. Its protein product is CASRGLAGPTGELFF.

This clonotype appeared a few times. The chain is built from TRBV12-3 or TRBV12-4 and TRBJ2-2, with 8 bases matching TRBD2. Germline trimming cut 6 bases from V and 7 bases from J; bases unmatched to any gene: 10. The CDR3 extends over 15 amino acids. The CDR3 protein is CASSLTQRGNGELFF. DNA of the CDR3: TGTGCCAGCAGCCTAACACAGCGGGGGAACGGGGAGCTGTTTTTT.

In this sample, this clonotype turned up many times. V usage is TRBV29-1 and J usage is TRBJ2-5; D is possibly TRBD1 (6 bases). The CDR3 sequence is 12 residues long. Germline CDR1 is SQVTM and CDR2 is ANQGSEA. Trimming took off 3 bases at V and 5 bases at J, with 10 bases between the two ends. CDR3 DNA sequence: TGCAGCGTTGACAGGCAGGGGGAGACCCAGTACTTC. This translates into CSVDRQGETQYF.

This clonotype was recorded many times. This chain uses TRBV20-1 with TRBJ2-5, with 7 bases fitting TRBD2. Germline V lookup: CDR1 DFQATT, CDR2 SNEGSKA (reference sequence). This CDR3 has 14 residues. With 6 bases clipped from V and 2 bases from J, the junction kept 9 bases outside the gene matches. CDR3 protein: CSAPPGTTQETQYF. CDR3 bases: TGCAGTGCCCCGCCGGGGACTACACAAGAGACCCAGTACTTC.

This clonotype has at least ten counts. The chain combines TRBV9 with TRBJ2-7, with 8 bases fitting TRBD1. Germline-derived CDR1 and CDR2 are SGDLS and YYNGEE. V shed 3 bases, J shed 2 bases, and the junction held 4 bases outside the gene matches. The length of the CDR3 is 14 residues. CDR3 in DNA: TGTGCCAGCAGCGCACAGGGGGAGACCTACGAGCAGTACTTC. It is translated as CASSAQGETYEQYF.

In its sample, this clonotype was seen many times. DNA for the CDR3: TGTGCCACCAGCAGAGATCCGGGGGTCAGCACTGAAGCTTTCTTT. Translation: CATSRDPGVSTEAFF. The chain carries TRBV15 and TRBJ1-1; TRBD1 is a possible D gene (5 bases). This CDR3 spans 15 amino acids. The germline V and J ends were trimmed by 0 bases and 4 bases, with 12 bases remaining between them. CDR1 is LNHNV, CDR2 YYDKDF, per germline (reference sequence).

There are many counts of this clonotype. The V and J genes are TRBV29-1 and TRBJ2-1, with D possibly TRBD1 on 6 matching bases. CDR3 size: 13 residues. Germline V gene lookup returns CDR1 SQVTM and CDR2 ANQGSEA. The V end was cut by 4 bases, the J end by 8 bases, with 15 bases between. CDR3 residues: CSVAGTIFHEQFF. The CDR3 coding sequence is TGCAGCGTTGCCGGGACAATATTCCATGAGCAGTTCTTC.

This clonotype appeared a few times. The gene calls are TRBV9 and TRBJ2-7; tentative D call: TRBD1 (5 bases). Germline V gene sequence: CDR1 SGDLS, CDR2 YYNGEE. V lost 0 bases, J lost 5 bases, and 9 bases lay in between. This CDR3 is 13 amino acids long. The CDR3 protein is CASSVGSRDEQYF. Here the CDR3 DNA reads TGTGCCAGCAGCGTAGGGAGCAGGGACGAGCAGTACTTC.

This clonotype was seen ten or more times. The gene calls are TRBV9 and TRBJ2-1, with 7 bases fitting TRBD2. Germline V gene data show CDR1 as SGDLS and CDR2 as YYNGEE. The CDR3 has 14 amino acids. V shed 0 bases, J shed 6 bases, and the junction held 3 bases outside the gene matches. The CDR3 DNA reads TGTGCCAGCAGCGTAGTCTCTAGCGGCAATGAGCAGTTCTTC. It encodes CASSVVSSGNEQFF.

This chain joins TRBV14 and TRBJ2-7; D is possibly TRBD2 (5 bases). The CDR3 totals 13 residues. Trimming left V 2 bases short and J 2 bases short, with 7 bases between. The germline gives CDR1 SGHDN, CDR2 FVKESK. The CDR3 DNA reads as TGTGCCAGCAGCCAAACTAGGACCTACGAGCAGTACTTC. Translating it yields CASSQTRTYEQYF. The full variable domain, rest sourced from reference TRBV14 and TRBJ2-7, is EAGVTQFPSHSVIEKGQTVTLRCDPISGHDNLYWYRRVMGKEIKFLLHFVKESKQDESGMPNNRFLAERTGGTYSTLKVQPAELEDSGVYFCASSQTRTYEQYFGPGTRLTVT.